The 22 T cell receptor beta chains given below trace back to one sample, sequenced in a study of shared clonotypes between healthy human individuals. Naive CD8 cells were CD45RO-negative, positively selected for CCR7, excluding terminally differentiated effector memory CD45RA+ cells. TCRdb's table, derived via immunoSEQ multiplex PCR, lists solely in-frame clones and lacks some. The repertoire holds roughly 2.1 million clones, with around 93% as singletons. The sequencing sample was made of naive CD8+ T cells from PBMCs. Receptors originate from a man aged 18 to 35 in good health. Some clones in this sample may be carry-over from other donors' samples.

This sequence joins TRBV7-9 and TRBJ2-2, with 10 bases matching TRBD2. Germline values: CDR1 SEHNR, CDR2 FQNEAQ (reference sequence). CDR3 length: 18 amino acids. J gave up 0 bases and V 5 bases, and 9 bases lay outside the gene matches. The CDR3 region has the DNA TGTGCCAGCAGCAGCGGACTAGCGGAGATCTCGAACACCGGGGAGCTGTTTTTT. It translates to CASSSGLAEISNTGELFF.

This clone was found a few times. The CDR3: CASSPGASGNTIYF. CDR3 DNA: TGTGCCAGCAGCCCAGGGGCATCTGGAAACACCATATATTTT. The chain is built from TRBV9 and TRBJ1-3, with a tentative D call TRBD1 (6 bases). Trimming left V 4 bases short and J 1 base short, with 9 bases between. The CDR3 runs 14 residues. From germline, CDR1 is SGDLS and CDR2 YYNGEE.

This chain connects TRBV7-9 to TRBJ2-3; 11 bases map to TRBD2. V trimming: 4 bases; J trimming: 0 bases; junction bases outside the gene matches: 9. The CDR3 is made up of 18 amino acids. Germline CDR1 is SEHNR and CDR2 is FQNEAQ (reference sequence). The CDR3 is CASSSSGLAGGSTDTQYF. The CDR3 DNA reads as TGTGCCAGCAGCTCCTCGGGGTTAGCGGGAGGGAGCACAGATACGCAGTATTTT.

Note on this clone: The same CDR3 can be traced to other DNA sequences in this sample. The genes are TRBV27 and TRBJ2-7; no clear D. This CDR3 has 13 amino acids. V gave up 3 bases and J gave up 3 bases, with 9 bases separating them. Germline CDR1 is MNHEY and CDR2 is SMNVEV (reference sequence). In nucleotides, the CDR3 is TGTGCCAGCAGTTTGGCCCCGGGCTACGAGCAGTACTTC. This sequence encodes CASSLAPGYEQYF.

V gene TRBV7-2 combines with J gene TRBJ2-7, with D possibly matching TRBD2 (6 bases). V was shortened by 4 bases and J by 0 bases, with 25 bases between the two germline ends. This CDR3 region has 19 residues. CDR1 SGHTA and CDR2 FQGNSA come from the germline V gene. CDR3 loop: CASSSDSFFLATSSYEQYF. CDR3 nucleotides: TGTGCCAGCAGCTCCGATTCGTTTTTTCTAGCGACGAGCTCCTACGAGCAGTACTTC.

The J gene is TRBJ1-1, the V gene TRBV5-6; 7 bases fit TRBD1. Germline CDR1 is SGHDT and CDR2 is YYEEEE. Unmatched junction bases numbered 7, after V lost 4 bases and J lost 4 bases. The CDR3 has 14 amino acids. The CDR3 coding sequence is TGTGCCAGCAGCCACCAGGGGGGTAGCACTGAAGCTTTCTTT. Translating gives CASSHQGGSTEAFF.

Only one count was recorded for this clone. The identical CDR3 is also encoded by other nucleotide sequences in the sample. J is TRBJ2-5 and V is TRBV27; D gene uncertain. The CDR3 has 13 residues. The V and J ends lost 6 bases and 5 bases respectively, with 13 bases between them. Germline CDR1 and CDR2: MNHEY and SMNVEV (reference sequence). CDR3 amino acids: CASSPSRGETQYF. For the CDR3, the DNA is TGTGCCAGCAGCCCATCGAGAGGCGAGACCCAGTACTTC.

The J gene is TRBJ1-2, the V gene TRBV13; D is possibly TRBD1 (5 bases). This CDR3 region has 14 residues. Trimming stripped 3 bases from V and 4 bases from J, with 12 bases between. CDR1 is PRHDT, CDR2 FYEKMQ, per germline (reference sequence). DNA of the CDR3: TGTGCCAGCAGCTTCCACGGGGCGCCCTATGGCTACACCTTC. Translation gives CASSFHGAPYGYTF.

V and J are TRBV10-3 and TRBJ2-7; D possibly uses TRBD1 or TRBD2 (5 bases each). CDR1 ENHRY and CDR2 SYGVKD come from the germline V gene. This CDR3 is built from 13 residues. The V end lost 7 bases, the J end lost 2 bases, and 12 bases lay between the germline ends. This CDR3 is CAIKADTAYEQYF. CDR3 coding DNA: TGTGCCATCAAAGCGGACACGGCCTACGAGCAGTACTTC.

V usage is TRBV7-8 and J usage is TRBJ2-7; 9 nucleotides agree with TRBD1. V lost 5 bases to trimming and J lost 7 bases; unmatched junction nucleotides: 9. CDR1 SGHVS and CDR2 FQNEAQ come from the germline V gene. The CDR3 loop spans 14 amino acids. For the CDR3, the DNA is TGTGCCAGCAGCCTCGGCGACAGGGGGGGAGAGCAGTACTTC. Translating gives CASSLGDRGGEQYF.

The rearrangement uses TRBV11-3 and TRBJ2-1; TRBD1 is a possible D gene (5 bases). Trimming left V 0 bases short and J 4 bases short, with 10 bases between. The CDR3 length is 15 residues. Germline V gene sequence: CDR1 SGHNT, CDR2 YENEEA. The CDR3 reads CASSLDRAPYNEQFF. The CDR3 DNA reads TGTGCCAGCAGCTTAGACAGGGCCCCTTACAATGAGCAGTTCTTC.

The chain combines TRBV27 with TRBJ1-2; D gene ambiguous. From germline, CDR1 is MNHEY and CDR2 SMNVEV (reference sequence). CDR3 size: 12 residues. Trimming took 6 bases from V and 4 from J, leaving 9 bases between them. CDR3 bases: TGTGCCAGCAGCTCCGTCTTCTATGGCTACACCTTC. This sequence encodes CASSSVFYGYTF.

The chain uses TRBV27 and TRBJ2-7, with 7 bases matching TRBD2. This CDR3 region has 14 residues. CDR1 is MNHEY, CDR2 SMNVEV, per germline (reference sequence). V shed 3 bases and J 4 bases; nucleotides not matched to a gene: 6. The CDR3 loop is CASSFGRILYEQYF. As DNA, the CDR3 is TGTGCCAGCAGTTTCGGGAGGATACTATACGAGCAGTACTTC.

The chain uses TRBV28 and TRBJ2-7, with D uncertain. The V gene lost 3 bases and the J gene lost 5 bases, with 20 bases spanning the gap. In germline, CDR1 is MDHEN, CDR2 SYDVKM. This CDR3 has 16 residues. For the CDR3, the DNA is TGTGCCAGCAGTTTTGGTAGCTTATCGTCCCAGGACGAGCAGTACTTC. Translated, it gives CASSFGSLSSQDEQYF. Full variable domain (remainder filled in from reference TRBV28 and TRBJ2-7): DVKVTQSSRYLVKRTGEKVFLECVQDMDHENMFWYRQDPGLGLRLIYFSYDVKMKEKGDIPEGYSVSREKKERFSLILESASTNQTSMYLCASSFGSLSSQDEQYFGPGTRLTVT.

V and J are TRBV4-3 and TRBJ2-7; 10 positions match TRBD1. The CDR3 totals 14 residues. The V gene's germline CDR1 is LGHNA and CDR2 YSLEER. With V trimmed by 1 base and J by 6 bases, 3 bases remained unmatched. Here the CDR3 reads CASSQVTGGAEQYF. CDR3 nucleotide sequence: TGCGCCAGCAGCCAAGTGACAGGGGGCGCCGAGCAGTACTTC.

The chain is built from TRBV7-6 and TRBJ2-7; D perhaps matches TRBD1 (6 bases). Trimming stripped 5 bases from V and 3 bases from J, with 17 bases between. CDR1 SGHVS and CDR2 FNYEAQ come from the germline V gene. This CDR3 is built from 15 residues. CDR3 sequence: CASSLKVAGVYEQYF. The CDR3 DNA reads TGTGCCAGCAGCCTAAAGGTGGCAGGGGTCTACGAGCAGTACTTC.

The DNA of the CDR3 is TGTGCCAGTAGTGCCGGACGGGGGGTATTGGGCACTGAAGCTTTCTTT. It codes for CASSAGRGVLGTEAFF. V is TRBV19 and J is TRBJ1-1; tentative D call: TRBD1 (5 bases). The CDR3 covers 16 residues. Trimming removed 5 bases from V and 4 bases from J, with 20 bases in between. Germline CDR1 reads LNHDA; CDR2 reads SQIVND (reference sequence).

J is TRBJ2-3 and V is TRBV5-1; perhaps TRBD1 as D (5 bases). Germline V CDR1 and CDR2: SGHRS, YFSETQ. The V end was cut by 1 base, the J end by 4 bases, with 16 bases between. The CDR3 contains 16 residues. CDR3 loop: CASSLLGRAGPDTQYF. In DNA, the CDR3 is TGCGCCAGCAGCTTGTTGGGTCGCGCAGGGCCAGATACGCAGTATTTT.

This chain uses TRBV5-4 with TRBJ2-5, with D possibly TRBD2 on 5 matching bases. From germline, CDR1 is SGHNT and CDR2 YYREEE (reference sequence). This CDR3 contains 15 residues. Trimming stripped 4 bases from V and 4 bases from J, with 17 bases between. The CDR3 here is CASSPDPRGRETQYF. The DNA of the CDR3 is TGTGCCAGCAGCCCGGACCCCCGAGGGCGAGAGACCCAGTACTTC. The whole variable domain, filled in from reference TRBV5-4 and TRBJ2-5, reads ETGVTQSPTHLIKTRGQQVTLRCSSQSGHNTVSWYQQALGQGPQFIFQYYREEENGRGNFPPRFSGLQFPNYSSELNVNALELDDSALYLCASSPDPRGRETQYFGPGTRLLVL.

The CDR3 region is CASSSDSDYNEQFF. The CDR3 coding sequence is TGTGCCAGCAGCTCGGACTCCGACTACAATGAGCAGTTCTTC. The chain couples TRBV9 to TRBJ2-1, with a tentative D call TRBD2 (5 bases). V lost 4 bases, J lost 3 bases, and 11 bases lay in between. The CDR3 is made up of 14 amino acids. Germline V gene sequence: CDR1 SGDLS, CDR2 YYNGEE.

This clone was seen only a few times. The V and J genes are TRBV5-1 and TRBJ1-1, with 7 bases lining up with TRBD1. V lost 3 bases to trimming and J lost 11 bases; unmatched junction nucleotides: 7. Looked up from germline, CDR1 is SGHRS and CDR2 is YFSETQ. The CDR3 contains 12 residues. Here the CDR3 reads CASSSPTGNAFF. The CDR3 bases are TGCGCCAGCAGCTCTCCGACAGGGAATGCTTTCTTT.

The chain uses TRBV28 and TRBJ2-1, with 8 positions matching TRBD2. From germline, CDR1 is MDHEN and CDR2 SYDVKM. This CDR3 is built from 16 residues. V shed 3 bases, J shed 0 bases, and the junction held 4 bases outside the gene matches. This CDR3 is CASSFVSGSSYNEQFF. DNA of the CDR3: TGTGCCAGCAGTTTTGTGAGCGGGAGCTCCTACAATGAGCAGTTCTTC.